These 18 T cell receptor beta chains originate from one sample sequenced in a study of blood T cell repertoires in COVID-19. TCRdb keeps only in-frame clones here, not all; method: immunoSEQ multiplex PCR. The table shows some 80,000 clones, with about four fifths occurring only once. The specimen was peripheral blood. All receptors come from a man between 50 and 59 years old with acute or convalescent COVID-19.

V usage is TRBV6-5 and J usage is TRBJ1-6; TRBD1 matches 7 bases. This CDR3 is built from 15 residues. With 0 bases clipped from V and 8 bases from J, the junction kept 4 bases outside the gene matches. The germline V gene has CDR1 MNHEY and CDR2 SVGAGI. The CDR3 DNA is TGTGCCAGCAGTTACTCAGTTACAGGGGATTCACCCCTCCACTTT. Amino acid sequence: CASSYSVTGDSPLHF.

This sequence joins TRBV5-8 and TRBJ1-5, with 10 bases fitting TRBD1. There are 17 residues in the CDR3. V was clipped by 0 bases and J by 2 bases; unmatched bases: 5. Germline values: CDR1 SGHTS, CDR2 YDEGEE. The CDR3 DNA reads as TGTGCCAGCAGCTTGGATGGGACAGGGGTCGGCAATCAGCCCCAGCATTTT. This sequence encodes CASSLDGTGVGNQPQHF. Variable domain in full (rest from reference TRBV5-8 and TRBJ1-5): EAGVTQSPTHLIKTRGQQATLRCSPISGHTSVYWYQQALGLGLQFLLWYDEGEERNRGNFPPRFSGRQFPNYSSELNVNALELEDSALYLCASSLDGTGVGNQPQHFGDGTRLSIL.

The gene calls are TRBV19 and TRBJ1-1; 8 bases match TRBD1. Looked up from germline, CDR1 is LNHDA and CDR2 is SQIVND (reference sequence). The CDR3 sequence is 13 residues long. V lost 9 bases, J lost 5 bases, and 8 bases stayed unmatched. The CDR3 region is CASNRGRRTEAFF. The DNA of the CDR3 is TGTGCCAGCAACAGGGGGAGGCGTACTGAAGCTTTCTTT. The whole variable domain, remainder taken from reference TRBV19 and TRBJ1-1, is DGGITQSPKYLFRKEGQNVTLSCEQNLNHDAMYWYRQDPGQGLRLIYYSQIVNDFQKGDIAEGYSVSREKKESFPLTVTSAQKNPTAFYLCASNRGRRTEAFFGQGTRLTVV.

V usage is TRBV7-2 and J usage is TRBJ2-3; tentatively, D is TRBD2 (5 bases). Trimming removed 5 bases at V and 4 bases at J, with 13 bases between. The CDR3 is 14 amino acids. The germline CDR1 and CDR2 sequences are SGHTA and FQGNSA. CDR3 sequence reads: CASSAEAGADTQYF. The CDR3 nucleotides read TGTGCCAGCAGCGCGGAAGCCGGGGCAGATACGCAGTATTTT.

The chain uses TRBV10-1 and TRBJ2-3, with D tentatively TRBD2 (6 bases). Between the trimmed V and J ends, which lost 0 bases and 6 bases, there was a span of 16 bases. CDR3 length: 16 amino acids. Germline lookup yields CDR1 WNHNN and CDR2 SYGVQD (reference sequence). CDR3 coding DNA: TGCGCCAGCAGTGAGTCGAGGGGTTCGGGGGACGATACGCAGTATTTT. It codes for CASSESRGSGDDTQYF.

The CDR3 loop reads CASSLAGTENTEAFF. As DNA, the CDR3 is TGCGCCAGCAGCTTAGCCGGGACAGAGAACACTGAAGCTTTCTTT. The gene calls are TRBV5-1 and TRBJ1-1; 7 bases line up with TRBD1. Germline V CDR1 and CDR2: SGHRS, YFSETQ. This CDR3 has 15 amino acids. After removal of 2 bases from V and 1 base from J, the junction contained 5 bases not matched to a gene.

V gene TRBV4-3 combines with J gene TRBJ2-7; 7 bases fit TRBD1. This CDR3 contains 14 residues. Germline V gene lookup returns CDR1 LGHNA and CDR2 YSLEER. Trimming at V came to 1 base and at J to 4 bases, leaving 4 bases not matched to a gene. The CDR3 DNA is TGCGCCAGCAGCCAAGCTAAGGGACAGTACGAGCAGTACTTC. Residues: CASSQAKGQYEQYF.

This chain uses TRBV30 with TRBJ1-1; no clear D gene. CDR1 is GTSNPN and CDR2 is SVGIG in the germline V gene (reference sequence). This CDR3 has 14 amino acids. V shed 2 bases and J shed 5 bases, with 15 bases lying between them. CDR3 nucleotides: TGTGCCTGGAGTTTCCCACCGGGGAGGACTGAAGCTTTCTTT. It encodes CAWSFPPGRTEAFF. Full variable domain (outside the CDR3, taken from reference TRBV30 and TRBJ1-1): SQTIHQWPATLVQPVGSPLSLECTVEGTSNPNLYWYRQAAGRGLQLLFYSVGIGQISSEVPQNLSASRPQDRQFILSSKKLLLSDSGFYLCAWSFPPGRTEAFFGQGTRLTVV.

The chain employs TRBV6-2 or TRBV6-3 and TRBJ1-1; D may be TRBD1 (5 bases). The germline V gene has CDR1 MNHEY and CDR2 SVGEGT. V dropped 5 bases and J dropped 10 bases, with 20 bases sitting between them. The CDR3 runs 14 residues. This CDR3 reads CASSPNPGGVRAFF. CDR3 coding DNA: TGTGCCAGCAGTCCGAACCCCGGGGGGGTCCGAGCTTTCTTT.

In regard to this clone: Sequence at one end of the junction differs from germline and may be a read error. The rearrangement joins TRBV5-6 to TRBJ2-1; 12 nucleotides agree with TRBD2. The CDR3 length is 17 residues. CDR1 is SGHDT and CDR2 is YYEEEE in the germline V gene. The CDR3 nucleotides are TGTGCCGGCAGCTTGGTGACTAGCGGGGGCTCCTACAATGAGCAGTTCTTC. The encoded protein is CAGSLVTSGGSYNEQFF.

The chain recombines TRBV29-1 with TRBJ1-1; TRBD1 might be the D (5 bases). This CDR3 is 13 amino acids long. Looked up from germline, CDR1 is SQVTM and CDR2 is ANQGSEA. Trimming took off 8 bases at V and 4 bases at J, with 17 bases between the two ends. The DNA of the CDR3 is TGCAGCTCAAGAGCGGGGGGTCGCACTGAAGCTTTCTTT. Its translation: CSSRAGGRTEAFF. Full variable domain (rest looked up from reference TRBV29-1 and TRBJ1-1): SAVISQKPSRDICQRGTSLTIQCQVDSQVTMMFWYRQQPGQSLTLIATANQGSEATYESGFVIDKFPISRPNLTFSTLTVSNMSPEDSSIYLCSSRAGGRTEAFFGQGTRLTVV.

The V call is TRBV6-2 or TRBV6-3, the J call TRBJ2-1; TRBD2 matches 11 bases. CDR1 is MNHEY, CDR2 SVGEGT, per germline. V gave up 0 bases and J gave up 5 bases; unmatched junction bases: 9. The CDR3 is 18 amino acids. This CDR3 is CASSYSVTSGSRDNEQFF. In DNA, the CDR3 is TGTGCCAGCAGTTACTCAGTTACTAGCGGGAGCCGGGACAATGAGCAGTTCTTC.

V gene TRBV7-9 combines with J gene TRBJ2-1; 9 nucleotides agree with TRBD1. The CDR3 contains 14 residues. J lost 6 bases, V lost 10 bases, and 10 bases had no gene match. CDR1 is SEHNR, CDR2 FQNEAQ, per germline (reference sequence). CDR3 DNA: TGTGCCATCTTAGGGGACAGGGCGTTCAATGAGCAGTTCTTC. Its protein product is CAILGDRAFNEQFF.

This clone is medium-sized in the sample. This rearrangement joins TRBV19 to TRBJ1-5; 8 nucleotides match TRBD1. CDR3 length equals 16 residues. CDR1 is LNHDA, CDR2 SQIVND, per germline (reference sequence). Losses at the gene ends were 4 bases for V and 3 bases for J; bases not matched to a gene: 8. Written as DNA, the CDR3 is TGTGCCAGTAGTACCGGACAGGGACTTTACAATCAGCCCCAGCATTTT. As protein: CASSTGQGLYNQPQHF.

The chain recombines TRBV5-1 with TRBJ1-1; 9 bases are a match to TRBD1. Per germline, CDR1 SGHRS and CDR2 YFSETQ. This CDR3 has 14 residues. Losses at the gene ends were 2 bases for V and 3 bases for J; bases not matched to a gene: 2. Here the CDR3 reads CASSFRDRDTEAFF. The CDR3 bases are TGCGCCAGCAGCTTCCGGGACAGGGACACTGAAGCTTTCTTT.

V is TRBV29-1 and J is TRBJ1-5; no reliable D call. The germline V gene has CDR1 SQVTM and CDR2 ANQGSEA. The CDR3 is 12 residues long. The germline V and J ends were trimmed by 7 bases and 1 base, with 8 bases remaining between them. The CDR3 DNA follows: TGCAGCGCTCGGGTCAGCAATCAGCCCCAGCATTTT. This codes for CSARVSNQPQHF. Based on the CDR3 plus reference TRBV29-1 and TRBJ1-5, the full variable domain is SAVISQKPSRDICQRGTSLTIQCQVDSQVTMMFWYRQQPGQSLTLIATANQGSEATYESGFVIDKFPISRPNLTFSTLTVSNMSPEDSSIYLCSARVSNQPQHFGDGTRLSIL.

The chain joins TRBV30 to TRBJ2-7; 8 bases line up with TRBD2. V was clipped by 1 base and J by 4 bases; unmatched bases: 9. Germline V gene data show CDR1 as GTSNPN and CDR2 as SVGIG (reference sequence). The CDR3 covers 15 residues. CDR3 loop: CAWSASQREWYEQYF. DNA of the CDR3: TGTGCCTGGAGTGCGTCCCAGCGGGAGTGGTACGAGCAGTACTTC.

This chain uses TRBV7-8 with TRBJ2-7, with 7 bases identical to TRBD2. The CDR3 runs to 14 residues. Per germline, CDR1 SGHVS and CDR2 FQNEAQ. Germline trimming cut 4 bases from V and 1 base from J; bases unmatched to any gene: 4. CDR3 sequence reads: CASSSASGSYEQYF. CDR3 DNA: TGTGCCAGCAGCTCAGCTAGCGGTTCCTACGAGCAGTACTTC.